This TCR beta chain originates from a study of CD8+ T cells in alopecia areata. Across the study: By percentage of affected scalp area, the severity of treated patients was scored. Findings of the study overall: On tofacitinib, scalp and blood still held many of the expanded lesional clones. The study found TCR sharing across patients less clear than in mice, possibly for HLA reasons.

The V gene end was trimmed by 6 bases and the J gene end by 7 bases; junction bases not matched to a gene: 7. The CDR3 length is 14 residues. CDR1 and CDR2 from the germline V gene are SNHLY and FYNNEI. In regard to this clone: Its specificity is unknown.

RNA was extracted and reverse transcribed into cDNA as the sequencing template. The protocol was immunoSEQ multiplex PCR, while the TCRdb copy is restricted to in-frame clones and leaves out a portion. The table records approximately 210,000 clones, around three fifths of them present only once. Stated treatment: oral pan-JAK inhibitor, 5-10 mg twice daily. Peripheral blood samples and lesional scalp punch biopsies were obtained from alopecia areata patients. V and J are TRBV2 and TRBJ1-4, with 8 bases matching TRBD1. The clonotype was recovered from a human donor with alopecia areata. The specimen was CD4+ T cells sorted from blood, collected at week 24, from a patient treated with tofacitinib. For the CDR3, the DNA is TGTGCCAGCAGGACCGGGACAGGCCTTGAAAAACTGTTTTTT. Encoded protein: CASRTGTGLEKLFF.